This entry lists 24 T cell receptor beta chains sequenced from one sample in a study of cytomegalovirus exposure and HLA in healthy donors. Amplification used 60 Vbeta primers and 13 Jbeta primers. Method: immunoSEQ multiplex PCR; TCRdb's copy keeps in-frame clones and lacks some. The sample lists about 140,000 clones; almost 85% were seen once. The sample consisted of PBMCs. The receptors stem from a man aged 18 to 35 in good health and CMV-seropositive.

Remarks on this clone: This sample also contains other DNA sequences that code for the same CDR3. The J gene is TRBJ2-7, the V gene TRBV28, with a possible D match to TRBD2 (6 bases). Trimming took off 6 bases at V and 4 bases at J, with 10 bases between the two ends. The CDR3 runs 12 residues. In germline, CDR1 is MDHEN, CDR2 SYDVKM. The CDR3 protein is CASSRDSYEQYF. The CDR3 DNA reads TGTGCCAGCAGCCGGGACTCTTACGAGCAGTACTTC.

The chain carries TRBV2 and TRBJ1-5, with 7 bases identical to TRBD1. Germline V lookup: CDR1 SNHLY, CDR2 FYNNEI. This CDR3 has 16 residues. J was trimmed by 0 bases and V by 3 bases; bases with no gene match: 5. For the CDR3, the DNA is TGTGCCAGCAGTGATAAAGGGACAGTTAGCAATCAGCCCCAGCATTTT. It yields the protein CASSDKGTVSNQPQHF. Variable domain in full (rest from reference TRBV2 and TRBJ1-5): EPEVTQTPSHQVTQMGQEVILRCVPISNHLYFYWYRQILGQKVEFLVSFYNNEISEKSEIFDDQFSVERPDGSNFTLKIRSTKLEDSAMYFCASSDKGTVSNQPQHFGDGTRLSIL.

The genes are TRBV4-2 and TRBJ1-1, with 7 bases aligning to TRBD1. Trimming removed 3 bases from V and 0 bases from J; junction bases left unmatched: 7. The CDR3 spans 16 residues. Germline CDR1 and CDR2: LGHNA and YNFKEQ. The CDR3 bases are TGTGCCAGCAGCCAGTCTCCGGGACAGATGAACACTGAAGCTTTCTTT. Translating it yields CASSQSPGQMNTEAFF.

This clone was observed a few times. V usage is TRBV5-1 and J usage is TRBJ2-1; TRBD2 aligns across 13 bases. V dropped 3 bases and J dropped 0; count of bases not matched to a gene: 0. There are 16 residues in the CDR3. In germline, CDR1 is SGHRS, CDR2 YFSETQ. CDR3 amino acids: CASSWTSGSSYNEQFF. CDR3 coding DNA: TGCGCCAGCAGCTGGACTAGCGGGAGCTCCTACAATGAGCAGTTCTTC.

The rearrangement links TRBV2 to TRBJ2-1; TRBD1 matches 8 bases. Per germline, CDR1 SNHLY and CDR2 FYNNEI. J was trimmed by 6 bases and V by 5 bases; bases with no gene match: 9. The CDR3 runs to 15 residues. CDR3 sequence reads: CASSKGQGTPNEQFF. CDR3 DNA: TGTGCCAGCAGTAAAGGACAGGGTACTCCCAATGAGCAGTTCTTC.

The V gene is TRBV7-3, the J gene TRBJ2-2; D call uncertain. Trimming took 1 base from V and 0 from J, leaving 3 bases between them. The CDR3 is 14 amino acids. Germline CDR1 is SGHTA and CDR2 is FQGTGA. In DNA form, the CDR3 reads TGTGCCAGCAGCTTAAACACGAACACCGGGGAGCTGTTTTTT. It is translated as CASSLNTNTGELFF.

The chain employs TRBV28 and TRBJ2-7; D gene uncertain. CDR3 length: 11 amino acids. Germline V gene lookup returns CDR1 MDHEN and CDR2 SYDVKM. The V end was cut by 6 bases, the J end by 5 bases, with 8 bases between. This CDR3 reads CASSNRDEQYF. For the CDR3, the DNA is TGTGCCAGCAGCAACCGGGACGAGCAGTACTTC.

The CDR3, as DNA: TGTGCCAGCAGCACCCAGCGGGGGTACAATGAGCAGTTCTTC. Protein sequence: CASSTQRGYNEQFF. The chain uses TRBV2 and TRBJ2-1; 8 nucleotides agree with TRBD2. V was pared by 6 bases and J by 4 bases, with 5 bases of the junction left unmatched. The length of the CDR3 is 14 residues. Germline lookup yields CDR1 SNHLY and CDR2 FYNNEI.

The J gene is TRBJ2-5, the V gene TRBV4-1, with TRBD1 identical over 10 bases. V shed 4 bases, J shed 9 bases, and the junction held 14 bases outside the gene matches. Germline CDR1 reads MGHRA; CDR2 reads YSYEKL. The CDR3 loop spans 16 amino acids. CDR3 in DNA: TGCGCCAGCAGCCCTTTCGGACAGGGGGTGAGGGAGGCCCAGTACTTC. This encodes CASSPFGQGVREAQYF.

The chain recombines TRBV25-1 with TRBJ1-6; 8 positions agree with TRBD1. The CDR3 length is 14 residues. CDR1 is MGHDK, CDR2 SYGVNS, per germline. J lost 9 bases, V lost 7 bases, and 8 bases had no gene match. The CDR3 spells CASTDRGFGSPLHF. The CDR3 nucleotides read TGTGCCAGCACTGACAGGGGTTTTGGTTCACCCCTCCACTTT.

For the CDR3, the DNA is TGTGCCAGCAGCTTGAGAGACATGAACACTGAAGCTTTCTTT. It translates to CASSLRDMNTEAFF. V and J are TRBV5-8 and TRBJ1-1, with D hard to call. The germline CDR1 and CDR2 sequences are SGHTS and YDEGEE. Deletions cut 1 base from V and 0 bases from J, with 7 bases between. This CDR3 is built from 14 residues. Combining the CDR3 with reference TRBV5-8 and TRBJ1-1 gives the whole variable domain EAGVTQSPTHLIKTRGQQATLRCSPISGHTSVYWYQQALGLGLQFLLWYDEGEERNRGNFPPRFSGRQFPNYSSELNVNALELEDSALYLCASSLRDMNTEAFFGQGTRLTVV.

This chain links TRBV5-1 with TRBJ2-2, with TRBD1 identical over 10 bases. There are 14 residues in the CDR3. J lost 4 bases, V lost 4 bases, and 1 base had no gene match. CDR1 is SGHRS and CDR2 is YFSETQ in the germline V gene. The CDR3 here is CASSRTGGTGELFF. CDR3 coding DNA: TGCGCCAGCAGCCGGACAGGGGGCACCGGGGAGCTGTTTTTT. The whole variable domain, remainder taken from reference TRBV5-1 and TRBJ2-2, is KAGVTQTPRYLIKTRGQQVTLSCSPISGHRSVSWYQQTPGQGLQFLFEYFSETQRNKGNFPGRFSGRQFSNSRSEMNVSTLELGDSALYLCASSRTGGTGELFFGEGSRLTVL.

This clone was picked up a small number of times. The chain joins TRBV6-6 to TRBJ2-7, with 10 bases fitting TRBD1. Germline CDR1 and CDR2: MNHNY and SVGAGI (reference sequence). Trimming took 2 bases from V and 5 from J; bases not matched to a gene: 3. This CDR3 is 14 amino acids long. CDR3 nucleotide sequence: TGTGCCAGCAGTTACCCCGGGACAGGGGACGAGCAGTACTTC. Its translation: CASSYPGTGDEQYF.

The chain is built from TRBV7-9 and TRBJ1-3; D call uncertain. CDR3 size: 15 residues. Germline V lookup: CDR1 SEHNR, CDR2 FQNEAQ (reference sequence). Trimming removed 5 bases from V and 1 base from J, with 12 bases in between. DNA for the CDR3: TGTGCCAGCAGCCTGGAGGTCGGGTCTGGAAACACCATATATTTT. It encodes CASSLEVGSGNTIYF.

The chain has TRBV25-1 and TRBJ1-3; 9 bases align to TRBD1. V gave up 2 bases and J gave up 3 bases; unmatched junction bases: 5. CDR1 is MGHDK and CDR2 is SYGVNS in the germline V gene. The CDR3 runs to 16 residues. The chain's CDR3 is CASSEENRGLGNTIYF. For the CDR3, the DNA is TGTGCCAGCAGTGAAGAAAACAGGGGGCTTGGAAACACCATATATTTT.

V usage is TRBV11-1 and J usage is TRBJ2-1, with D hard to call. Trimming pared 9 bases from V and 4 bases from J, leaving 16 bases between. Germline V gene sequence: CDR1 SGHAT, CDR2 FQDESV (reference sequence). The CDR3 is made up of 14 amino acids. CDR3 residues: CASSPGTPYNEQFF. The CDR3 region has the DNA TGTGCCAGTAGTCCCGGTACCCCGTACAATGAGCAGTTCTTC.

The rearrangement uses TRBV27 and TRBJ2-3; 9 nucleotides line up with TRBD2. The germline V gene encodes CDR1 MNHEY and CDR2 SMNVEV (reference sequence). The V segment lost 4 bases and the J segment 3 bases; nucleotides outside the gene matches: 8. The CDR3 loop spans 16 amino acids. The CDR3 DNA is TGTGCCAGCAGTTCCGTAATAGCGGGAGTTACAGATACGCAGTATTTT. Translated: CASSSVIAGVTDTQYF.

The genes are TRBV10-3 and TRBJ2-3, with D perhaps TRBD1 (6 bases). The CDR3 sequence is 15 residues long. Germline lookup yields CDR1 ENHRY and CDR2 SYGVKD. The V end was cut by 10 bases, the J end by 0 bases, with 17 bases between. CDR3 amino acids: CATSRTGSSTDTQYF. In DNA, the CDR3 is TGTGCCACCTCTCGTACAGGGTCTAGCACAGATACGCAGTATTTT.

In DNA, the CDR3 is TGTGCCAGCAGGACTGGCGGTAGCTCCTACAATGAGCAGTTCTTC. Its protein is CASRTGGSSYNEQFF. This chain joins TRBV2 and TRBJ2-1; D is ambiguous. V was trimmed by 6 bases and J by 0 bases, leaving 12 bases between them. CDR3 length: 15 residues. Germline loops: CDR1 SNHLY, CDR2 FYNNEI.

V and J are TRBV9 and TRBJ2-1, with 7 positions matching TRBD2. Germline assignment: CDR1 SGDLS and CDR2 YYNGEE. This CDR3 contains 15 residues. The trim removed 1 base at V and 9 bases at J, leaving 10 bases unmatched. Here the CDR3 reads CASSVKAGNKVEQFF. CDR3 nucleotide sequence: TGTGCCAGCAGCGTAAAAGCGGGAAATAAGGTTGAGCAGTTCTTC.

The chain employs TRBV6-1 and TRBJ1-2; no clear D. The V gene's germline CDR1 is MNHNS and CDR2 SASEGT. The length of the CDR3 is 13 residues. V lost 6 bases and J lost 5, with 13 bases in between. Here the CDR3 reads CASREDGRYGYTF. The DNA of the CDR3 is TGTGCCAGCAGGGAGGACGGAAGATATGGCTACACCTTC.

V gene TRBV28 combines with J gene TRBJ1-4; weak D call: TRBD1 (5 bases). V was pared by 3 bases and J by 0 bases, with 11 bases between. There are 16 residues in the CDR3. From germline, CDR1 is MDHEN and CDR2 SYDVKM. The CDR3 sequence: CASSFPRATTNEKLFF. CDR3 in DNA: TGTGCCAGCAGTTTCCCCAGGGCCACAACTAATGAAAAACTGTTTTTT.

This clone was seen a single time. In the same sample, other DNA sequences code for this CDR3. The gene calls are TRBV5-1 and TRBJ1-1; a weak D match, TRBD1 (5 bases). The germline V gene encodes CDR1 SGHRS and CDR2 YFSETQ. The CDR3 runs to 14 residues. Deletions cut 1 base from V and 1 base from J, with 8 bases between. This chain's CDR3 is CASSLLTGNTEAFF. The CDR3 DNA reads TGCGCCAGCAGCTTGCTTACAGGGAACACTGAAGCTTTCTTT.

The chain uses TRBV6-5 and TRBJ2-1; 7 bases map to TRBD2. Per germline, CDR1 MNHEY and CDR2 SVGAGI. The V gene end was trimmed by 11 bases and the J gene end by 4 bases; junction bases not matched to a gene: 11. The CDR3 loop spans 14 amino acids. CDR3 sequence reads: CAAGIREAYNEQFF. In DNA, the CDR3 is TGTGCCGCGGGTATCCGGGAGGCGTACAATGAGCAGTTCTTC.